The 18 T cell receptor beta chains listed next were all sequenced from one sample in a study of T-cell memory formation after mild COVID-19. TCRdb redid the calling of the 5' RACE reads with MiXCR, one entry per CDR3 protein. The table has 180,000 or so distinct CDR3 sequences, roughly 11% seen once. Sequencing input: PBMCs or a T cell subset sorted from them (not recorded which). Receptor source: a man aged 18 to 29 who had mild COVID-19 (a few samples of this study predate the infection). Cell type and time point are not known.

The chain has TRBV18 and TRBJ2-1; 11 positions match TRBD1. The CDR3 sequence is 15 residues long. V was clipped by 3 bases and J by 8 bases; unmatched bases: 6. Per the germline V gene, CDR1 is KGHSH and CDR2 is LQKENI. The CDR3 bases are TGTGCCAGCTCACCGGGACAGGGGGGTTTATATGAGCAGTTCTTC. It translates to CASSPGQGGLYEQFF.

The chain is built from TRBV10-2 and TRBJ2-7; unclear D gene. This CDR3 comprises 11 residues. Between the trimmed V and J ends, which lost 4 bases and 6 bases, there was a span of 7 bases. The germline V gene has CDR1 WSHSY and CDR2 SAAADI. CDR3: CASSVAGEQYF. Written as DNA, the CDR3 is TGCGCCAGCAGTGTTGCTGGCGAGCAGTACTTC.

This clonotype showed up just a few times. The CDR3 bases are TGCGCCAGCAGCCGAAGTACGGGGACTGAAGCTTTCTTT. It codes for CASSRSTGTEAFF. The chain is built from TRBV4-3 and TRBJ1-1; D is unresolved. Per germline, CDR1 LGHNA and CDR2 YSLEER. The CDR3 totals 13 residues. The V and J ends lost 4 bases and 5 bases respectively, with 11 bases between them.

This chain connects TRBV4-2 to TRBJ1-3; D not certain. The V gene's germline CDR1 is LGHNA and CDR2 YNFKEQ. The V and J ends lost 0 bases and 0 bases respectively, with 9 bases between them. This CDR3 spans 16 amino acids. CDR3 loop: CASSQELVRSGNTIYF. The CDR3 nucleotides are TGTGCCAGCAGCCAAGAGTTAGTTCGCTCTGGAAACACCATATATTTT.

This clonotype has a handful of counts. The chain couples TRBV7-2 to TRBJ1-1; D may be TRBD1 (5 bases). The CDR3 contains 13 residues. CDR1 and CDR2 from the germline V gene are SGHTA and FQGNSA. V shed 0 bases and J shed 7 bases, with 9 bases lying between them. This CDR3 reads CASSLAGTDEAFF. The CDR3 coding sequence is TGTGCCAGCAGCTTAGCAGGGACCGATGAAGCTTTCTTT.

Note on this clonotype: At one boundary the junction diverges from the germline segment, which might be a read error. The gene calls are TRBV6-1 and TRBJ1-2; D uncertain. This CDR3 is 10 amino acids long. Per germline, CDR1 MNHNS and CDR2 SASEGT. DNA for the CDR3: TGTGCCAGCAGTGAACCGGGCCCGGTCTTC. It codes for CASSEPGPVF.

V gene TRBV20-1 combines with J gene TRBJ2-7, with D perhaps TRBD2 (6 bases). The germline V and J ends were trimmed by 6 bases and 3 bases, with 12 bases remaining between them. From germline, CDR1 is DFQATT and CDR2 SNEGSKA (reference sequence). This CDR3 is built from 12 residues. The CDR3 region is CSATGGIYEQYF. As DNA, the CDR3 is TGCAGTGCCACAGGCGGGATCTACGAGCAGTACTTC.

This clonotype was observed a handful of times. This sequence joins TRBV6-2 or TRBV6-3 and TRBJ2-1, with unresolved D. Germline V CDR1 and CDR2: MNHEY, SVGEGT. The V gene lost 4 bases and the J gene lost 2 bases, with 12 bases spanning the gap. This CDR3 comprises 15 residues. The CDR3 protein is CASSFSRRAYNEQFF. CDR3 sequence (DNA): TGTGCCAGCAGTTTCTCGAGGAGAGCCTACAATGAGCAGTTCTTC.

The rearrangement uses TRBV5-1 and TRBJ2-2, with 7 nucleotides matching TRBD1. The CDR3 consists of 17 residues. The V and J ends lost 0 bases and 0 bases, in that order; junction bases with no gene match: 5. Germline lookup yields CDR1 SGHRS and CDR2 YFSETQ. DNA of the CDR3: TGCGCCAGCAGCTTGGAGACTCAGGGGGCGAACACCGGGGAGCTGTTTTTT. This codes for CASSLETQGANTGELFF.

This chain uses TRBV5-5 with TRBJ2-5; D is possibly TRBD2 (7 bases). Between the trimmed V and J ends, which lost 3 bases and 4 bases, there was a span of 16 bases. The CDR3 consists of 15 residues. In germline, CDR1 is SGHKS, CDR2 YYEKEE (reference sequence). This CDR3 reads CASSWSGGRIETQYF. The CDR3 DNA reads as TGTGCCAGCAGCTGGTCCGGGGGGCGAATAGAGACCCAGTACTTC.

The chain has TRBV2 and TRBJ2-3; the match to TRBD1 covers 7 bases. CDR3 length: 14 residues. V lost 5 bases, J lost 4 bases, and 6 bases stayed unmatched. The V gene's germline CDR1 is SNHLY and CDR2 FYNNEI. In DNA form, the CDR3 reads TGTGCCAGCAGTTCACAGGGGAGATCAGATACGCAGTATTTT. This sequence encodes CASSSQGRSDTQYF.

In this sample, this clonotype is medium-sized. The rearrangement uses TRBV5-6 and TRBJ1-1; D is possibly TRBD1 (5 bases). This CDR3 spans 16 amino acids. V was pared by 0 bases and J by 3 bases, with 15 bases between. The germline V gene has CDR1 SGHDT and CDR2 YYEEEE. CDR3 sequence: CASSLVRGTTHTEAFF. CDR3 nucleotide sequence: TGTGCCAGCAGCTTGGTTCGGGGGACGACGCACACTGAAGCTTTCTTT. The whole variable domain, remainder taken from reference TRBV5-6 and TRBJ1-1, is DAGVTQSPTHLIKTRGQQVTLRCSPKSGHDTVSWYQQALGQGPQFIFQYYEEEERQRGNFPDRFSGHQFPNYSSELNVNALLLGDSALYLCASSLVRGTTHTEAFFGQGTRLTVV.

The chain couples TRBV6-5 to TRBJ2-3; D is unclear. V gave up 6 bases and J gave up 4 bases, with 14 bases separating them. The CDR3 has 14 amino acids. CDR1 is MNHEY and CDR2 is SVGAGI in the germline V gene. The CDR3 DNA reads TGTGCCAGCAGACGAGGATGGGTTTCAGATACGCAGTATTTT. This translates into CASRRGWVSDTQYF.

The chain recombines TRBV29-1 with TRBJ2-1, with D perhaps matching TRBD1 or TRBD2 (6 bases each). From germline, CDR1 is SQVTM and CDR2 ANQGSEA. This CDR3 region has 12 residues. With 4 bases removed from V and 8 bases from J, the gap between germline ends came to 12 bases. The DNA of the CDR3 is TGCAGCGTTGGAAGGGGGGACTATGAGCAGTTCTTC. Its translation is CSVGRGDYEQFF.

The table lists this clonotype with a few counts. V gene TRBV7-2 combines with J gene TRBJ1-2; D ambiguous. Germline CDR1 SGHTA, CDR2 FQGNSA. The V end lost 4 bases, the J end lost 1 base, and 13 bases lay between the germline ends. The CDR3 is 15 amino acids. The CDR3 sequence is CASSYSSSDNYGYTF. For the CDR3, the DNA is TGTGCCAGCAGCTACAGTTCCTCTGATAACTATGGCTACACCTTC.

This clonotype was seen a handful of times. The chain joins TRBV12-3 or TRBV12-4 to TRBJ2-1, with 11 bases aligning to TRBD2. This CDR3 contains 14 residues. V shed 6 bases and J 6 bases; nucleotides not matched to a gene: 4. The CDR3 bases are TGTGCCAGCAGAACTAGCGGGGGAAGCAATGAGCAGTTCTTC. Translation gives CASRTSGGSNEQFF.

This clonotype was detected only once. The chain's CDR3 is CASSRQGSHGYTF. The CDR3 DNA is TGTGCCAGCAGTCGCCAGGGGTCCCATGGCTACACCTTC. J is TRBJ1-2 and V is TRBV27, with D possibly being TRBD1 (6 bases). CDR1 and CDR2 from the germline V gene are MNHEY and SMNVEV (reference sequence). The CDR3 contains 13 residues. Trimming pared 5 bases from V and 6 bases from J, leaving 13 bases between.

In nucleotides, the CDR3 is TGTGCCATCAGTGAGTCGCGGACCAGGAACACCGGGGAGCTGTTTTTT. Amino acid sequence: CAISESRTRNTGELFF. This chain uses TRBV10-3 with TRBJ2-2; D gene ambiguous. Trimming took 0 bases from V and 1 from J, leaving 9 bases between them. The germline CDR1 and CDR2 sequences are ENHRY and SYGVKD. The CDR3 is 16 residues long.